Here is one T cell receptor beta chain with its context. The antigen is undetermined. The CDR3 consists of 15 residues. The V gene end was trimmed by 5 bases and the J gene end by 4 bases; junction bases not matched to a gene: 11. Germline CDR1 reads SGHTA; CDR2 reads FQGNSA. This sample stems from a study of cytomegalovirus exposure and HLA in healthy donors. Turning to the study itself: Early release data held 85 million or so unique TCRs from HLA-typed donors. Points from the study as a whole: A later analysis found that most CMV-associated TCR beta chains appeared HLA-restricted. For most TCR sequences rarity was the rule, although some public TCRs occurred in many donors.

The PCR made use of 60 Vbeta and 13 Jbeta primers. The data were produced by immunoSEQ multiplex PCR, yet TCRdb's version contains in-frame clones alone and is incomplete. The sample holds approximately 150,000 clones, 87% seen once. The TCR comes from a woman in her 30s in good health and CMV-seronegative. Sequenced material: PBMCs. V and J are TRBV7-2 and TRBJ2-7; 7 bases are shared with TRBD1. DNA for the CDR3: TGTGCCAGCAGCATAAACCCGACAGGGCGGTACGAGCAGTACTTC. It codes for CASSINPTGRYEQYF. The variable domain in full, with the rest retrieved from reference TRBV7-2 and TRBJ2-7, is GAGVSQSPSNKVTEKGKDVELRCDPISGHTALYWYRQSLGQGLEFLIYFQGNSAPDKSGLPSDRFSAERTGGSVSTLTIQRTQQEDSAVYLCASSINPTGRYEQYFGPGTRLTVT.